This T cell receptor (beta chain) was profiled in a study of shared clonotypes between healthy human individuals. Study details: Plates per donor: three CD4 naive, three CD4 memory, two CD8 naive, one CD8 memory.

Division of CD4+ cells produced a CD45RA+ naive subset and a CD45RA-negative memory subset. The assay was immunoSEQ multiplex PCR, and TCRdb's table has in-frame clones only and misses some. The sample records millions of clones, 90% to 95% being singletons. This CDR3 is built from 12 residues. V was pared by 11 bases and J by 5 bases, with 6 bases of the junction left unmatched. Germline values: CDR1 SNHLY, CDR2 FYNNEI. The sequence was collected from a man between 18 and 35 years old in good health. Some clones in this sample may be carry-over from other donors' samples. This chain joins TRBV2 and TRBJ2-5; 9 positions agree with TRBD1. The sequencing input was naive CD4+ T cells from PBMCs. Subset meaning: CD45RA+ positively selected. The chain's CDR3 is CAGDREKETQYF. For the CDR3, the DNA is TGTGCCGGGGACAGGGAGAAGGAGACCCAGTACTTC.